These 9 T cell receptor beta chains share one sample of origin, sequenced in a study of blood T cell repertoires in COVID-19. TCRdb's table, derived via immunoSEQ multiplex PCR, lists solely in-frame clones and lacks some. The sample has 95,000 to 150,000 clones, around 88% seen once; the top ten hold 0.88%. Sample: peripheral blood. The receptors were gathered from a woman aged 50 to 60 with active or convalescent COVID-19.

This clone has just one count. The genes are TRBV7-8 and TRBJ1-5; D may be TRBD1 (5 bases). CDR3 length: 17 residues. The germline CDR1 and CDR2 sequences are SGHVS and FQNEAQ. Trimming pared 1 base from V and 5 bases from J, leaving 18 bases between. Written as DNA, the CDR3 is TGTGCCAGCAGCTTAGAGTTGGGAAGCAGGGTCGATCAGCCCCAGCATTTT. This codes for CASSLELGSRVDQPQHF. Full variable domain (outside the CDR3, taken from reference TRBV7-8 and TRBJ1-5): GAGVSQSPRYKVAKRGQDVALRCDPISGHVSLFWYQQALGQGPEFLTYFQNEAQLDKSGLPSDRFFAERPEGSVSTLKIQRTQQEDSAVYLCASSLELGSRVDQPQHFGDGTRLSIL.

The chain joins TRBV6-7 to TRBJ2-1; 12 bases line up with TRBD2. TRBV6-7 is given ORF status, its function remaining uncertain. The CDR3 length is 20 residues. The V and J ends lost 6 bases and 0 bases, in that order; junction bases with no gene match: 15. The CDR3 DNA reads TGTGCCAGCAGCTACCTCCGGACTAGCGGGAATTCGAACTCCTACAATGAGCAGTTCTTC. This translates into CASSYLRTSGNSNSYNEQFF.

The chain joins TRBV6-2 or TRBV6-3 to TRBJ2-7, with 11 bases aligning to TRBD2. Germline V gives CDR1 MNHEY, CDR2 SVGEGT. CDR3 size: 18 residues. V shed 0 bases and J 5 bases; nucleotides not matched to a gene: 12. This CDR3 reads CASSYSPLTSGSRDEQYF. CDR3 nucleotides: TGTGCCAGCAGTTACTCCCCCTTAACTAGCGGGAGTCGAGACGAGCAGTACTTC.

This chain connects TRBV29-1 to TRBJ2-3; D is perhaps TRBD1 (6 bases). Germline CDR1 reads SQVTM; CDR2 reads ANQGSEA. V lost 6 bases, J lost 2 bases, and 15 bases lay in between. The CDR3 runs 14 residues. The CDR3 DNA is TGCAGCGTCCAAAGGGCAGGGGACACAGATACGCAGTATTTT. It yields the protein CSVQRAGDTDTQYF.

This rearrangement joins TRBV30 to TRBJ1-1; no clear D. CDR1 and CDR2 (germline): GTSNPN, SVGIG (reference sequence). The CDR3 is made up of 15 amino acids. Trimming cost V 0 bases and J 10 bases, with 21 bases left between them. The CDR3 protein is CAWSVLFGGLSRAFF. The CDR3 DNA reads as TGTGCCTGGAGTGTACTTTTTGGAGGGTTATCGAGAGCTTTCTTT.

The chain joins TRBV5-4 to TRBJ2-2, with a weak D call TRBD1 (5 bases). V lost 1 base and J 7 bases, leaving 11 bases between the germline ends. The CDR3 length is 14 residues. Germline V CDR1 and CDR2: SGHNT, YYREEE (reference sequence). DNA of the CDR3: TGTGCCAGCAGCTTGTATGGGGCCGGCGGGGAGCTGTTTTTT. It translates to CASSLYGAGGELFF.

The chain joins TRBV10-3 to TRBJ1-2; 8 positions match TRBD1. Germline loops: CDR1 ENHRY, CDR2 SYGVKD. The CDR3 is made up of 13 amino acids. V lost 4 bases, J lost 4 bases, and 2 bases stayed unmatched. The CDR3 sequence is CAISGDRPYGYTF. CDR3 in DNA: TGTGCCATCAGTGGGGACAGGCCCTATGGCTACACCTTC.

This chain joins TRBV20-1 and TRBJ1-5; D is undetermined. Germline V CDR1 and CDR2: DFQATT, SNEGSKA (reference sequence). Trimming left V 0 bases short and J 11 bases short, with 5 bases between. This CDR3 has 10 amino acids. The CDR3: CSARDEAQHF. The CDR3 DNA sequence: TGCAGTGCTAGAGATGAGGCCCAGCATTTT.

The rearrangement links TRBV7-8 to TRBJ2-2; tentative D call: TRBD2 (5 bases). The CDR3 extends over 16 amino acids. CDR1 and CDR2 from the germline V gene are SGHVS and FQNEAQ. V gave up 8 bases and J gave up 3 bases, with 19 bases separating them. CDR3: CASLPPSRGYTGELFF. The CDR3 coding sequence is TGTGCCAGCCTACCCCCATCACGAGGGTACACCGGGGAGCTGTTTTTT.